This is a list of T cell receptor beta chains from one sample in a study of blood T cell repertoires in COVID-19. Libraries were prepared by immunoSEQ multiplex PCR; TCRdb keeps only in-frame clonotypes and omits some of them. This sample has fewer than 350,000 clones, with around 90% found just once. Sequencing was done on a sample of PBMCs or T cells enriched from blood (not recorded which). Receptor source: a middle-aged woman who had recovered from COVID-19. Each CDR3 is given with its conserved first and last residue. The D gene is left open where the match is weak. The size entry is marked missing in some rows and otherwise reads once, few, many or a size class.

V,length,D,J,size,DNA,CDR3
TRBV21-1,18,NA,TRBJ2-5,NA,TGTGCCAGCAGCCGTCCCAGGACAGAACACCTGCAATTGGAGACCCAGTACTTC,CASSRPRTEHLQLETQYF
TRBV7-2,16,NA,TRBJ1-1,NA,TGTGCCAGCAGCTTAGCGGGGCGCAGTCGTGTCACTGAAGCTTTCTTT,CASSLAGRSRVTEAFF
TRBV7-3,15,TRBD2,TRBJ2-3,NA,TGTGCCAGCAGCTCAACTAGCGGGAGAACAGATACGCAGTATTTT,CASSSTSGRTDTQYF
TRBV5-4,16,NA,TRBJ2-3,NA,TGTGCCAGCAGCTTGTCTTTGGAGGGCGGCCCAGATACGCAGTATTTT,CASSLSLEGGPDTQYF
TRBV27,15,TRBD2,TRBJ2-7,NA,TGTGCCAGCAGCAGTGTAGCGGGAGGGCCCTACGAGCAGTACTTC,CASSSVAGGPYEQYF
TRBV7-2,17,NA,TRBJ1-1,NA,TGTGCCAGCAGCTTTTCAAAGGGGAGCCCCAGGGGCACTGAAGCTTTCTTT,CASSFSKGSPRGTEAFF
TRBV6-5,15,TRBD2,TRBJ2-7,NA,TGTGCCAGCAGTTACTGGGGGGGTGACCCCTACGAGCAGTACTTC,CASSYWGGDPYEQYF
TRBV6-5,13,TRBD1,TRBJ2-7,NA,TGTGCCAGCAGGACAGGGGCGAGCTACGAGCAGTACTTC,CASRTGASYEQYF
TRBV28,18,TRBD2,TRBJ2-1,NA,TGTGCCAGCAGTCCCCCCCCCGGGGCGGGAGCCATCTACAATGAGCAGTTCTTC,CASSPPPGAGAIYNEQFF
TRBV7-2,15,TRBD2,TRBJ2-1,NA,TGTGCCAGCAGCTTATCGGGACTAGTGTACAATGAGCAGTTCTTC,CASSLSGLVYNEQFF
TRBV24-1,15,NA,TRBJ2-1,once,TGTGCCACCAGTGATCCCGGGAGACCCCAAGGCGAGCAGTTCTTC,CATSDPGRPQGEQFF
TRBV6-2/TRBV6-3,14,TRBD1,TRBJ1-2,NA,TGTGCCAGCAGCCCGGGACAGACTAACTATGGCTACACCTTC,CASSPGQTNYGYTF
TRBV5-1,13,TRBD1,TRBJ2-1,NA,TGCGCCAGCAGCTCCGGACAGGGTAGTGAGCAGTTCTTC,CASSSGQGSEQFF
TRBV27,15,TRBD2,TRBJ2-1,NA,TGTGCCAGCAGTAGGGTGAGCGGGAGTAGGGGTGAGCAGTTCTTC,CASSRVSGSRGEQFF
TRBV6-6,11,NA,TRBJ1-2,once,TGTGCCAGCAGTTGGGGAGGCGGCTACACCTTC,CASSWGGGYTF
TRBV28,14,NA,TRBJ1-3,NA,TGTGCCAGCAGTCCCCATGAGGTCGGAAACACCATATATTTT,CASSPHEVGNTIYF
TRBV7-9,15,TRBD2,TRBJ2-2,NA,TGTGCCAGCAGCTTGGCGGGAGGAAACACCGGGGAGCTGTTTTTT,CASSLAGGNTGELFF
TRBV30,15,TRBD1,TRBJ1-4,NA,TGTGCCTGGAGTGAAAACAGGGGGGCTAATGAAAAACTGTTTTTT,CAWSENRGANEKLFF
TRBV5-1,19,TRBD1,TRBJ2-3,NA,TGCGCCAGCAGCTTGGCCCTGGGACAGGGGGAAGAGAACACAGATACGCAGTATTTT,CASSLALGQGEENTDTQYF